This T cell receptor beta chain was recovered during a study of regulatory T cells in long-lasting Graves disease. This CDR3 has 16 amino acids. CDR1 and CDR2 from the germline V gene are DFQATT and SNEGSKA (reference sequence). V shed 4 bases, J shed 4 bases, and the junction held 11 bases outside the gene matches. Time point meaning: newly diagnosed GD, antithyroid drugs for less than 3 months. TCR sequences were obtained from RNA taken from PBMCs. Arm-PCR of CDR3 regions and iRepertoire HTBI primers were the basis on which TCR beta libraries were built. In the source study's methods: Across the samples, identification revealed some 59 TRBV and 13 to 15 TRBJ segments. TCRdb fed the multiplex PCR reads into MiXCR, producing one record per CDR3 protein. TCRdb's processing, not the authors', yielded these V and J calls. The table shows 530,000 or so distinct CDR3 sequences, with roughly 13% occurring only once.

The data were also submitted as part of a second study, on T cells in Graves' hyperthyroidism and ophthalmopathy.

The V and J genes are TRBV20-1 and TRBJ2-5; TRBD2 agrees at 11 bases. This clonotype originated in a man aged 25 to 45 with Graves disease. The sequences come from peripheral blood mononuclear cells (PBMCs), collected at new diagnosis, from a patient treated with antithyroid drugs. This CDR3 is CSATGTSGFEGETQYF. CDR3 DNA sequence: TGCAGTGCTACCGGGACTAGCGGATTTGAAGGAGAGACCCAGTACTTC.